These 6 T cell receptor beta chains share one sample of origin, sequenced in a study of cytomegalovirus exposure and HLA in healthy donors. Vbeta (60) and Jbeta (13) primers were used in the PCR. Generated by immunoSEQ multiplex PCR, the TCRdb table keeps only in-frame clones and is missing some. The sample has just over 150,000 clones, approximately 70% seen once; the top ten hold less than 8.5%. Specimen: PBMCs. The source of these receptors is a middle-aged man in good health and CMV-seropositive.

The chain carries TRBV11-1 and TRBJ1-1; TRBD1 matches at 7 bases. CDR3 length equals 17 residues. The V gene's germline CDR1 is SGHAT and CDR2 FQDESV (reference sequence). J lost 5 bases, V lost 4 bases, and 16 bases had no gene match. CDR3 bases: TGTGCCAGCAGCTCCCCGAGGGTAGGGGGCATTGGGACTGAAGCTTTCTTT. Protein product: CASSSPRVGGIGTEAFF.

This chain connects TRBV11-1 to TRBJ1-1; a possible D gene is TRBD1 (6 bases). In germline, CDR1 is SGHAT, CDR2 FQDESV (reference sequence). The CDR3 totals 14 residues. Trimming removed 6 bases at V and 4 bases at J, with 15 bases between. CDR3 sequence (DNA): TGTGCCAGCAGTGGGGGCCGAGCGGCCACTGAAGCTTTCTTT. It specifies CASSGGRAATEAFF.

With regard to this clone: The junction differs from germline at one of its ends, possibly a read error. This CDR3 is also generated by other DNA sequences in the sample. The CDR3 nucleotides read TGCAGCGCCACGGGACTAGCGGGGTCCTACAACGAGCAGTTCTTC. Encoded protein: CSATGLAGSYNEQFF. This chain joins TRBV29-1 and TRBJ2-1; 13 positions match TRBD2. The germline CDR1 and CDR2 sequences are SQVTM and ANQGSEA. The CDR3 covers 15 residues.

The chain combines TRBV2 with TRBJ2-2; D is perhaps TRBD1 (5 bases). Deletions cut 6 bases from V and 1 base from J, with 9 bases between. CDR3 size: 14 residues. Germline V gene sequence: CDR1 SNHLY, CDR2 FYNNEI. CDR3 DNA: TGTGCCAGCAGCTACGACAGGAACACCGGGGAGCTGTTTTTT. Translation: CASSYDRNTGELFF.

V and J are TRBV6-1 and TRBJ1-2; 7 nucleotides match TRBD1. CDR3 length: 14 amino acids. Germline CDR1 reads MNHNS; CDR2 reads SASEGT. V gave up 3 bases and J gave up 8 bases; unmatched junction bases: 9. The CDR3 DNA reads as TGTGCCAGCAGTGACCCGACAGGGAGAGGCGGCTACACCTTC. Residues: CASSDPTGRGGYTF.

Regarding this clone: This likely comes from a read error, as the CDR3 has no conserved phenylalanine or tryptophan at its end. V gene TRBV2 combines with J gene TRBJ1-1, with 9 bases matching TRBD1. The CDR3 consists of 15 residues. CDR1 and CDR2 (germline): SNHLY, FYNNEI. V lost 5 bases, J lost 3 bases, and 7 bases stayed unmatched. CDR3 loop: CASSYTGGAYTEAFL. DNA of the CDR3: TGTGCCAGCAGTTACACAGGGGGCGCGTACACTGAAGCTTTCCTT.